This TCR beta chain was documented in a study of graft-versus-host responses after intestinal transplantation. Generated by immunoSEQ multiplex PCR, the TCRdb table keeps only in-frame clones and is missing some. The table has 50,000 or so clones, 92% seen once; the top ten hold about 2.6%. Comment on this clone: The target antigen is unknown.

V lost 2 bases to trimming and J lost 13 bases; unmatched junction nucleotides: 8. Germline assignment: CDR1 MNHNY and CDR2 SVGAGI (reference sequence). This CDR3 has 13 residues. Regarding the study as a whole: The marrow of recipients harbored GvH clones, and ileum or blood showed some of them first.

This clonotype was sampled from a human donor who was the organ donor for an intestinal transplant. The rearrangement joins TRBV6-6 to TRBJ2-5, with TRBD2 matching over 9 bases. This specimen consisted of unstimulated CD4+ T cells sorted from spleen or lymph node cells, obtained before transplant. The CDR3 coding sequence is TGTGCCAGCAGTTACCCCGGGACTAGCTTGTGGTACTTC. It specifies CASSYPGTSLWYF.